These T cell receptor beta chains were read from a single sample in a study of siplizumab effects on memory and regulatory T cells. TCRdb's copy holds only in-frame clones and misses some; the assay was immunoSEQ multiplex PCR. The sample consists of 15,000 to 20,000 clones, approximately 44% of them appearing once. Which antigens these TCRs recognize remains unknown. Sequencing was done on a sample of CFSE-low (dividing) CD4+ T cells sorted from an allogeneic mixed lymphocyte reaction. The receptors here all came from a human donor in good health; the cells came from an allogeneic mixed lymphocyte reaction. Some clones in this sample may be carry-over from other donors' samples. The CDR3 runs from the conserved cysteine through the conserved F or W. A D gene is named only where the DNA matches it firmly. Rows give clone size only sometimes, using once, few, many, or a class for an expanded clone.

>few|TRBV27|TRBJ2-7|TRBD2
TGTGCCAGCAGTCCGCTGCTGATAAGCGGGAGTTACTACGAGCAGTACTTC
CASSPLLISGSYYEQYF
>NA|TRBV5-4|TRBJ1-2|NA
TGTGCCAGCAGCTTTTCGGGCGGATACTATGGCTACACCTTC
CASSFSGGYYGYTF
>few|TRBV6-5|TRBJ2-7|NA
TGTGCCAGCAGTTACTCGGCGGCGGTACCCTACGAGCAGTACTTC
CASSYSAAVPYEQYF
>once|TRBV27|TRBJ2-3|TRBD1
TGTGCCAGCAGTTTACTGGGACAGGCCACAGATACGCAGTATTTT
CASSLLGQATDTQYF
>medium-sized|TRBV6-5|TRBJ2-7|TRBD1
TGTGCCAGCAGAAGAGGACAGGGGCACGGCGAGCAGTACTTC
CASRRGQGHGEQYF
>NA|TRBV5-1|TRBJ1-6|TRBD1
TGCGCCAGCAGCTTGGCTCCGACAGGGGGAGATTCACCCCTCCACTTT
CASSLAPTGGDSPLHF
>NA|TRBV6-6|TRBJ2-1|TRBD2
TGTGCCAGCAGCTCTTCGGTAGCGGGGGGCAATGAGCAGTTCTTC
CASSSSVAGGNEQFF
>few|TRBV7-2|TRBJ2-2|NA
TGTGCCAGCAGGTGGCGAAGCACCGGGGAGCTGTTTTTT
CASRWRSTGELFF
>NA|TRBV29-1|TRBJ1-1|TRBD1
TGCAGCGTTGATTTAGTGACAGGGGAAACTGAAGCTTTCTTT
CSVDLVTGETEAFF
>NA|TRBV7-9|TRBJ1-1|TRBD1
TGTGCCAGCAGCTACAGGGGGCAGGTATCTGAAGCTTTCTTT
CASSYRGQVSEAFF
>medium-sized|TRBV5-1|TRBJ2-7|TRBD1
TGCGCCAGCAGCTCGGGGACAGGCTCCTACGAGCAGTACTTC
CASSSGTGSYEQYF
>NA|TRBV25-1|TRBJ2-1|TRBD2
TGTGCCAGCAGTGAATCGGGCGGGAGCGGGTATGAGCAGTTCTTC
CASSESGGSGYEQFF
>few|TRBV25-1|TRBJ1-1|NA
TGTGCCAGCAGTGTGGCCGACCTTGGGAACACTGAAGCTTTCTTT
CASSVADLGNTEAFF
>few|TRBV9|TRBJ1-2|NA
TGTGCCAGCAGCCCACGGGGTTCTAACTATGGCTACACCTTC
CASSPRGSNYGYTF
>once|TRBV21-1|TRBJ1-5|NA
TGTGCCAGCAGCATAGTATACCGACTACCCCCCACTAGCAATCAGCCCCAGCATTTT
CASSIVYRLPPTSNQPQHF
>NA|TRBV21-1|TRBJ1-6|NA
TGTGCCAGCACCCCCATCAATTCACCCCTCCACTTT
CASTPINSPLHF
>medium-sized|TRBV7-9|TRBJ1-1|NA
TGTGCCAGCAGCTTAGCACTGGGTGCCGCTGAAGCTTTCTTT
CASSLALGAAEAFF
>NA|TRBV29-1|TRBJ2-1|NA
TGCAGCGTCACAGGGGTCTGGTGGGAGGGCGGCTACAATGAGCAGTTCTTC
CSVTGVWWEGGYNEQFF
>NA|TRBV2|TRBJ2-7|NA
TGTGCCAGCAATCGAGATCTAGCGCTCTACGAGCAGTACTTC
CASNRDLALYEQYF
>NA|TRBV5-6|TRBJ1-5|TRBD1
TGTGCCAGCAGCTCGTACCTACAGGGGACAAGGCCCCAGCATTTT
CASSSYLQGTRPQHF
>NA|TRBV7-8|TRBJ1-1|NA
TGTGCCAGCAGCTTCGGTAGGAACACTGAAGCTTTCTTT
CASSFGRNTEAFF
>NA|TRBV5-1|TRBJ2-2|TRBD2
TGCGCCAGCAGCTCCGGACTAGCGGGGCACGGGGAGCTGTTTTTT
CASSSGLAGHGELFF
>medium-sized|TRBV2|TRBJ2-7|NA
TGTGCCAGCAGGGCCCAAATTACTACCTACGAGCAGTACTTC
CASRAQITTYEQYF
>few|TRBV7-2|TRBJ2-7|NA
TGTGCCAGCAGCTTATCCGTCGGCGAGCAGTACTTC
CASSLSVGEQYF
>NA|TRBV6-6|TRBJ2-7|TRBD1
TGTGCCACAAGGACAGGGTTGTTGACGTACTTC
CATRTGLLTYF
>NA|TRBV27|TRBJ2-7|NA
TGTGCCAGCAGTTTCCGCCGCGGCGAGCAGTACTTC
CASSFRRGEQYF
>few|TRBV6-6|TRBJ2-7|NA
TGTGCCAGCAGTTACTCGGGTGGAGTTTTTGAGCAGTACTTC
CASSYSGGVFEQYF
>NA|TRBV5-1|TRBJ2-3|TRBD1
TGCGCCAGCAGCTTGTCCCAGGGGGCAGATACGCAGTATTTT
CASSLSQGADTQYF
>NA|TRBV5-1|TRBJ2-3|TRBD1
TGCGCCAGCAGCCAAGACAGGGTTGGCCCAGATACGCAGTATTTT
CASSQDRVGPDTQYF
>NA|TRBV19|TRBJ1-2|NA
TGTGCCAGTAGCCTTGGGACTAACTATGGCTACACCTTC
CASSLGTNYGYTF
>once|TRBV19|TRBJ2-1|TRBD2
TGTGCCAGTAGTATAGTAGCTAGCGGGGTGTTGATCTTC
CASSIVASGVLIF
>NA|TRBV14|TRBJ2-1|TRBD2
TGTGCCAGCAGCCGGGGAGGTAGCGGGTACAATGAGCAGTTCTTC
CASSRGGSGYNEQFF
>NA|TRBV5-1|TRBJ2-5|TRBD2
TGCGCCAGCAGCCCTACGACGGGACTAGCGGGGAGGGAGACCCAGTACTTC
CASSPTTGLAGRETQYF
>once|TRBV7-9|TRBJ1-3|TRBD1
TGTGCCAGCAGCTCGTCAACAGGGGGCGGCGGAAACACCATATATTTT
CASSSSTGGGGNTIYF
>NA|TRBV11-1|TRBJ2-2|TRBD2
TGTGCCAGCAGCTTAACTGCTAGCGGGGGGCCTAACACCGGGGAGCTGTTTTTT
CASSLTASGGPNTGELFF
>few|TRBV18|TRBJ2-6|TRBD1
TGTGCCAGCTCCCCTAGACAGGGGAGATCTGGGGCCAACGTCCTGACTTTC
CASSPRQGRSGANVLTF
>NA|TRBV2|TRBJ2-7|NA
TGTGCCAGCAGTGAATACAGCTCCTACGAGCAGTACTTC
CASSEYSSYEQYF
>medium-sized|TRBV9|TRBJ2-7|TRBD2
TGTGCCAGCAGCGCCGACGTCCCGGGACTAGCGGCACTCACCTACGAGCAGTACTTC
CASSADVPGLAALTYEQYF
>few|TRBV9|TRBJ2-2|NA
TGTGCCAGCAGCGTAGTGGTCACCGGGGAGCTGTTTTTT
CASSVVVTGELFF
>medium-sized|TRBV19|TRBJ1-2|TRBD1
TGTGCCAGTAAGAGGGGGCAGATAAATGGCTACACCTTC
CASKRGQINGYTF
>few|TRBV19|TRBJ2-6|NA
TGTGCCAGTAGTTTCTACACTGGGGCCAACGTCCTGACTTTC
CASSFYTGANVLTF
>NA|TRBV7-2|TRBJ1-2|NA
TGTGCCAGCAGCTTAGTAGGGCAGGGAATCGTTGGCTACACCTTC
CASSLVGQGIVGYTF
>medium-sized|TRBV2|TRBJ1-2|TRBD1
TGTGCCAGCATGCGGACAGGGAACTATGGCTACACCTTC
CASMRTGNYGYTF
>NA|TRBV5-1|TRBJ2-7|NA
TGCGCCAGCAGCCCATGGACAGTAACCTACGAGCAGTACTTC
CASSPWTVTYEQYF
>NA|TRBV5-4|TRBJ2-1|TRBD2
TGTGCCAGCACCTTAGCGGGAGGCTATGAGCAGTTCTTC
CASTLAGGYEQFF
>few|TRBV18|TRBJ2-7|NA
TGTGCCAGCTCGAGGCAAGGGGGTTCCTACGAGCAGTACTTC
CASSRQGGSYEQYF
>medium-sized|TRBV18|TRBJ2-2|NA
TGTGCCAGCTCACCACAATCTTACGGGGAGCTGTTTTTT
CASSPQSYGELFF
>many|TRBV19|TRBJ1-5|NA
TGTGCCAGTAGTAAGAGGGGAAGGAGCAATCAGCCCCAGCATTTT
CASSKRGRSNQPQHF
>few|TRBV5-1|TRBJ2-7|TRBD1
TGCGCCAGCAGCTGGGGACAGGGGGGCTACGAGCAGTACTTC
CASSWGQGGYEQYF
>NA|TRBV25-1|TRBJ2-1|TRBD2
TGTGCCAGCAGAGACACTAGCGGGAGATTCTACAATGAGCAGTTCTTC
CASRDTSGRFYNEQFF